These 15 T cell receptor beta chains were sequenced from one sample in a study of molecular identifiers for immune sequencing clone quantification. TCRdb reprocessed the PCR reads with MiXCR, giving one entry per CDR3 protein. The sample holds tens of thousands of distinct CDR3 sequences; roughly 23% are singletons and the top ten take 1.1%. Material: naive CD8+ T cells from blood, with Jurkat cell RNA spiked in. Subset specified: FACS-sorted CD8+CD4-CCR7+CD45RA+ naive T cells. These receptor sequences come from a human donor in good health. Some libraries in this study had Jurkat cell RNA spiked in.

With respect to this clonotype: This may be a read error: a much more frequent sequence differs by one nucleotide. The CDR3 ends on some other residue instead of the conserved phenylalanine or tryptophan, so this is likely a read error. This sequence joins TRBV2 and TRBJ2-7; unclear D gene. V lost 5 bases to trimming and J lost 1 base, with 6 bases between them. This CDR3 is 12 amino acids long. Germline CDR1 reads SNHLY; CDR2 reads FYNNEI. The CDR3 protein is CASSKGSYEQYS. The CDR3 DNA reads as TGTGCCAGCAGTAAAGGATCCTACGAGCAGTACTCC.

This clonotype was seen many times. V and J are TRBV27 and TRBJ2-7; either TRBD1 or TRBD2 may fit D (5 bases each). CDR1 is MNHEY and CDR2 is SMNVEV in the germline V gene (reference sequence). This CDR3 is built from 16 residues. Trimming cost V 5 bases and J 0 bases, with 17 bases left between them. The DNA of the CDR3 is TGTGCCAGCAGTACCACGTGGGGGTCGAGCTCCTACGAGCAGTACTTC. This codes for CASSTTWGSSSYEQYF.

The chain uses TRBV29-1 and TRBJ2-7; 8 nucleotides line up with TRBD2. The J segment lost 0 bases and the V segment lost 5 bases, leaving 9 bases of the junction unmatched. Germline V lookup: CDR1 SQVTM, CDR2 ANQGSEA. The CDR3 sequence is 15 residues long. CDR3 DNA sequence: TGCAGCGTTCTACATAGCGGGACGGCCTCCTACGAGCAGTACTTC. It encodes CSVLHSGTASYEQYF.

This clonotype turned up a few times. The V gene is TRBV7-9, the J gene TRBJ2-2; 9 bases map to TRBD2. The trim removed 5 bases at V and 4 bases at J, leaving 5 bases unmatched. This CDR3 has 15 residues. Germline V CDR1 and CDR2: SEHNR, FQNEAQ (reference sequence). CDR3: CASSPQLAGTGELFF. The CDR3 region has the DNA TGTGCCAGCAGCCCCCAACTAGCGGGCACCGGGGAGCTGTTTTTT.

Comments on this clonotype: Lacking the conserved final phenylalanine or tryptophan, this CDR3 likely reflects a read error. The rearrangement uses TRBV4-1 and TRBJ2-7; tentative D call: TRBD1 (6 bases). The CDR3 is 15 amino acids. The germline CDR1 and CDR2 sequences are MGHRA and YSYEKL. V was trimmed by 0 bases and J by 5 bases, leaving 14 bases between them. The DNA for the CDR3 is TGCGCCAGCAGCCAAGATGCGGCAGGGGTCAACGAGCAGTACCTC. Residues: CASSQDAAGVNEQYL.

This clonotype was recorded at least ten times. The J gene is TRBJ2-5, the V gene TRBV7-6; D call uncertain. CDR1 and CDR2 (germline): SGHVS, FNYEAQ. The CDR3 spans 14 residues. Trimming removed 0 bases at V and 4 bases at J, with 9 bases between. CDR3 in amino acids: CASSLALDLETQYF. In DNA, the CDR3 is TGTGCCAGCAGCTTAGCGCTTGATTTAGAGACCCAGTACTTC.

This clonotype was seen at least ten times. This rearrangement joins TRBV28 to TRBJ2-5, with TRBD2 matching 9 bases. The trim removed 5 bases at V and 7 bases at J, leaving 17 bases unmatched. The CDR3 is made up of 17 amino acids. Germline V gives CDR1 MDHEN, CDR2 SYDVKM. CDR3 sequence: CASSRPLTMRGGGTQYF. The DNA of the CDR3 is TGTGCCAGCAGTCGCCCCCTTACTATGCGGGGGGGCGGGACCCAGTACTTC. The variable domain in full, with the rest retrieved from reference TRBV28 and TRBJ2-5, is DVKVTQSSRYLVKRTGEKVFLECVQDMDHENMFWYRQDPGLGLRLIYFSYDVKMKEKGDIPEGYSVSREKKERFSLILESASTNQTSMYLCASSRPLTMRGGGTQYFGPGTRLLVL.

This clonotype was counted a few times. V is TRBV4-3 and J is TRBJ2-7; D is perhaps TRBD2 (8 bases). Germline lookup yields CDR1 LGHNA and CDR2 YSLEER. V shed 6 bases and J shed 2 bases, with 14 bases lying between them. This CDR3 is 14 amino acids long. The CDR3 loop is CASSPGGGPYEQYF. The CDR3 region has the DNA TGCGCCAGCAGTCCGGGAGGGGGCCCCTACGAGCAGTACTTC.

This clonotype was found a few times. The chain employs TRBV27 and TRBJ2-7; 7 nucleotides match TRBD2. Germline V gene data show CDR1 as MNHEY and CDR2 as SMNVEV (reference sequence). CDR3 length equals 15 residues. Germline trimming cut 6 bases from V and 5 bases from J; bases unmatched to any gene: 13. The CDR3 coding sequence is TGTGCCAGCAGGCCAATTAGCGGGCGCTTCGACGAGCAGTACTTC. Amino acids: CASRPISGRFDEQYF.

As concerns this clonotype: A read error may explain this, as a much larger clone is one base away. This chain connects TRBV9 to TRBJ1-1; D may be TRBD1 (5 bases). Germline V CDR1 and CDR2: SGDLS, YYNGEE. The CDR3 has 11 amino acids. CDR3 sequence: CASSAGTEALF. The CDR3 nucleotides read TGTGCCAGCAGCGCCGGGACTGAAGCTTTATTT.

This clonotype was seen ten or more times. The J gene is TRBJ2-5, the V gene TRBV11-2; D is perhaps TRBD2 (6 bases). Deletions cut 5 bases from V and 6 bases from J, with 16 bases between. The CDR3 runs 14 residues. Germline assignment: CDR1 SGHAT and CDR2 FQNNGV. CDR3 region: CASSAGSPSKTQYF. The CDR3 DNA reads TGTGCCAGCAGCGCCGGGAGCCCCTCAAAGACCCAGTACTTC.

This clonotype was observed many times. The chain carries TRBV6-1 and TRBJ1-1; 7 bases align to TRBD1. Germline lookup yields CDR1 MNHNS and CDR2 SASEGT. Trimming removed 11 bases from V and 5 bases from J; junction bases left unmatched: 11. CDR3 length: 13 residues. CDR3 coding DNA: TGTGCCGGCCGCTCTAGGGGGCTGACTGAAGCTTTCTTT. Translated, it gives CAGRSRGLTEAFF.

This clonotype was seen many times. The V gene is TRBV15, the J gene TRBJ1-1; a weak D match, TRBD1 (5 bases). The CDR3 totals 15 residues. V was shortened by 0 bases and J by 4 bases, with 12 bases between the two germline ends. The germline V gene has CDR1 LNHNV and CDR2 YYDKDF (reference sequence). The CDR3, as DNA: TGTGCCACCAGCAGAGATGGGGGGACGGGCACTGAAGCTTTCTTT. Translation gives CATSRDGGTGTEAFF.

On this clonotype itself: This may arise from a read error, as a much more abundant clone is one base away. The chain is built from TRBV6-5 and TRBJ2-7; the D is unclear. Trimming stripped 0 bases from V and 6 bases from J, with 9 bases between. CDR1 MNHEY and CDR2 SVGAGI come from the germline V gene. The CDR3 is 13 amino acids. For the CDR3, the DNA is TGTGCCAGCAGTTACTCACCCTCCCGCGAGCAGTACTTC. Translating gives CASSYSPSREQYF.

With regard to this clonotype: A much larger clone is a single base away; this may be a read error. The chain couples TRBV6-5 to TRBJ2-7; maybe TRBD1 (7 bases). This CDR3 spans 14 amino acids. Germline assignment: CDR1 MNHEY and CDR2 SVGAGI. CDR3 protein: CASSYSQGGYEQCF. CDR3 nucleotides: TGTGCCAGCAGTTACTCCCAGGGGGGCTACGAGCAGTGCTTC.